This T cell receptor (beta chain) was captured by sequencing in a study of OX40 agonist ivuxolimab in advanced cancers. Study background: With ivuxolimab, an agonistic anti-OX40 (CD134) antibody, patients were treated.

CDR1 and CDR2 from the germline V gene are MDHEN and SYDVKM. The trim removed 6 bases at V and 6 bases at J, leaving 8 bases unmatched. The CDR3 is 14 amino acids. The assay was immunoSEQ multiplex PCR, and TCRdb's table has in-frame clones only and misses some. The repertoire includes tens of thousands of clones, roughly 84% of them detected once, and 27% sits in the top ten. The clonotype was recovered from an adult with an advanced solid tumor such as melanoma, head and neck, liver or kidney cancer. The chain links TRBV28 to TRBJ1-5, with 7 bases lining up with TRBD1. The starting material was CD4+ or CD8+ T cells sorted from blood, obtained in a trial of the OX40 agonist ivuxolimab. The CDR3 spells CASRLDRVGQPQHF. As DNA, the CDR3 is TGTGCCAGCAGACTCGACAGGGTGGGTCAGCCCCAGCATTTT.